These 5 T cell receptor beta chains were all obtained from the same sample, sequenced in a study of T-cell memory formation after mild COVID-19. TCRdb recomputed calls from the 5' RACE reads with MiXCR, one row per CDR3 protein. The table has approximately 560,000 distinct CDR3 sequences, 15% to 20% seen once. The sample was PBMCs or a T cell subset sorted from them (not recorded which). These receptors were taken from an adult woman who had mild COVID-19 (a few samples of this study predate the infection). Cell type and time point are not known.

This chain uses TRBV12-3 or TRBV12-4 with TRBJ2-2, with D possibly being TRBD1 (5 bases). The CDR3 totals 16 residues. The ends were cut back, 4 bases at V and 1 base at J, with 13 bases in the middle. CDR3 loop: CASSSHKGVNTGELFF. DNA for the CDR3: TGTGCCAGCAGTTCCCACAAAGGGGTGAACACCGGGGAGCTGTTTTTT.

This chain uses TRBV5-1 with TRBJ2-3, with 7 bases that match TRBD2. Germline CDR1 SGHRS, CDR2 YFSETQ. The CDR3 totals 17 residues. The V and J ends lost 4 bases and 5 bases, in that order; junction bases with no gene match: 16. The CDR3 spells CASSPRAYRGVEDTQYF. DNA of the CDR3: TGCGCCAGCAGCCCTCGCGCGTATCGGGGGGTGGAAGATACGCAGTATTTT.

This clonotype was counted a few times. The V gene is TRBV12-3 or TRBV12-4, the J gene TRBJ1-5, with a tentative D call TRBD1 (6 bases). The CDR3 contains 15 residues. Between the trimmed V and J ends, which lost 4 bases and 1 base, there was a span of 11 bases. CDR3 bases: TGTGCCAGCAGTTCACAGGGTAAGAGCAATCAGCCCCAGCATTTT. Translated, it gives CASSSQGKSNQPQHF.

Ten or more counts support this clonotype. The rearrangement links TRBV24-1 to TRBJ2-5; either TRBD1 or TRBD2 may supply D (6 bases each). This CDR3 spans 16 amino acids. Trimming left V 4 bases short and J 3 bases short, with 17 bases between. Germline assignment: CDR1 KGHDR and CDR2 SFDVKD. The DNA of the CDR3 is TGTGCCACCAGTGACACTGACAAGGGGGGTAAAGAGACCCAGTACTTC. Amino acids: CATSDTDKGGKETQYF.

This clonotype occurred a few times. The rearrangement links TRBV12-3 or TRBV12-4 to TRBJ2-1; the D gene is possibly TRBD1 (6 bases). V lost 7 bases, J lost 4 bases, and 8 bases lay in between. This CDR3 spans 12 amino acids. The CDR3 DNA follows: TGTGCCAGCATTGGACAGTACAATGAGCAGTTCTTC. Translation gives CASIGQYNEQFF.